These T cell receptor beta chains were read from a single sample in a study of cytomegalovirus exposure and HLA in healthy donors. The data were produced by immunoSEQ multiplex PCR, yet TCRdb's version contains in-frame clones alone and is incomplete. Listed are 35,000 to 50,000 clones; about 3% falls within the top ten. Material for sequencing was PBMCs. The receptors here all came from a woman aged 30 to 39 in good health and CMV-seropositive. The CDR3 runs from the conserved cysteine through the conserved F or W. D genes are given only for firm matches.

D gene	V gene	J gene	CDR3 protein	CDR3 DNA
TRBD1	TRBV5-1	TRBJ2-7	CASSIGQGINEQYF	TGCGCCAGCAGCATCGGACAGGGCATAAACGAGCAGTACTTC
.	TRBV11-2	TRBJ2-1	CASSSVSSYNEQFF	TGTGCCAGCAGCTCCGTTAGCTCCTACAATGAGCAGTTCTTC
.	TRBV10-3	TRBJ1-1	CAIRASLTEAFF	TGTGCCATCAGGGCCTCACTAACTGAAGCTTTCTTT
.	TRBV10-3	TRBJ2-5	CAISVGQVQETQYF	TGTGCCATCAGTGTGGGACAAGTACAAGAGACCCAGTACTTC
.	TRBV5-1	TRBJ2-6	CASSGSRVAGANVLTF	TGCGCCAGCAGCGGATCGAGGGTAGCTGGGGCCAACGTCCTGACTTTC
.	TRBV29-1	TRBJ2-1	CSVAQGYEQFF	TGCAGCGTGGCCCAGGGGTATGAGCAGTTCTTC
.	TRBV30	TRBJ1-5	CAWTAGADQPQHF	TGTGCCTGGACGGCAGGGGCGGACCAGCCCCAGCATTTT
.	TRBV11-2	TRBJ2-5	CASSLGSPSETQYF	TGTGCCAGCAGCTTGGGTAGCCCCTCGGAGACCCAGTACTTC
.	TRBV11-2	TRBJ1-1	CASSLLGGGTEAFF	TGTGCCAGCAGCTTATTGGGGGGAGGGACTGAAGCTTTCTTT
TRBD1	TRBV7-9	TRBJ1-1	CASSDRDRGTEAFF	TGTGCCAGCAGCGACCGGGACAGGGGCACTGAAGCTTTCTTT
.	TRBV2	TRBJ2-1	CASSGLASGGDEQFF	TGTGCCAGCAGTGGTTTGGCGAGCGGTGGAGATGAGCAGTTCTTC
.	TRBV7-9	TRBJ1-2	CASSEGVNYGYTF	TGTGCCAGCAGCGAGGGGGTTAACTATGGCTACACCTTC
.	TRBV5-4	TRBJ1-1	CASSWAPGHSGAEAFF	TGTGCCAGCAGCTGGGCTCCCGGGCACTCAGGGGCTGAAGCTTTCTTT
TRBD1	TRBV18	TRBJ2-7	CASSSDRGPYEQYF	TGTGCCAGCTCATCGGACAGGGGACCCTACGAGCAGTACTTC
TRBD2	TRBV30	TRBJ2-5	CAWKPGLAVQETQYF	TGTGCCTGGAAACCGGGACTAGCGGTGCAAGAGACCCAGTACTTC
.	TRBV6-6	TRBJ1-6	CASTSDNSPLHF	TGTGCCAGCACCTCGGATAATTCACCCCTCCACTTT
.	TRBV5-1	TRBJ1-1	CASARQDEAFF	TGCGCCAGCGCAAGACAGGATGAAGCTTTCTTT
.	TRBV14	TRBJ1-1	CASSQELAENTEAFF	TGTGCCAGCAGCCAAGAACTGGCGGAGAACACTGAAGCTTTCTTT
TRBD1	TRBV7-2	TRBJ1-6	CASSLGQINSPLHF	TGTGCCAGCAGCTTGGGACAGATTAATTCACCCCTCCACTTT
TRBD2	TRBV4-2	TRBJ2-5	CASSPTSGGAPQETQYF	TGTGCCAGCAGCCCAACTAGCGGGGGGGCCCCCCAGGAGACCCAGTACTTC
.	TRBV4-2	TRBJ1-2	CASSHGSQVNYGYTF	TGTGCCAGCAGCCACGGGAGCCAGGTTAACTATGGCTACACCTTC
.	TRBV29-1	TRBJ2-3	CSVGHTSTDTQYF	TGCAGCGTTGGACACACTAGCACAGATACGCAGTATTTT
TRBD2	TRBV5-1	TRBJ2-7	CASSLREAYEQYF	TGCGCCAGCAGCCTCCGGGAGGCCTACGAGCAGTACTTC
TRBD1	TRBV5-1	TRBJ1-1	CASSFGTGFMNTEAFF	TGCGCCAGCAGCTTTGGGACAGGGTTCATGAACACTGAAGCTTTCTTT
.	TRBV7-2	TRBJ2-1	CASSLGLGGGAYNEQFF	TGTGCCAGCAGCTTAGGTTTGGGGGGGGGCGCCTACAATGAGCAGTTCTTC
.	TRBV18	TRBJ2-7	CASSQSSGGLTYEQYF	TGTGCCAGCTCACAGAGTAGCGGCGGTTTGACCTACGAGCAGTACTTC
TRBD1	TRBV2	TRBJ1-4	CASRGTGGDEKLFF	TGTGCCAGCAGAGGGACAGGGGGCGATGAAAAACTGTTTTTT
.	TRBV12-5	TRBJ1-4	CASGPWGPAATNEKLFF	TGTGCTAGTGGACCCTGGGGCCCAGCTGCAACTAATGAAAAACTGTTTTTT
.	TRBV30	TRBJ1-5	CAWSVGFRPNQPQHF	TGTGCCTGGAGTGTTGGATTCAGGCCTAATCAGCCCCAGCATTTT